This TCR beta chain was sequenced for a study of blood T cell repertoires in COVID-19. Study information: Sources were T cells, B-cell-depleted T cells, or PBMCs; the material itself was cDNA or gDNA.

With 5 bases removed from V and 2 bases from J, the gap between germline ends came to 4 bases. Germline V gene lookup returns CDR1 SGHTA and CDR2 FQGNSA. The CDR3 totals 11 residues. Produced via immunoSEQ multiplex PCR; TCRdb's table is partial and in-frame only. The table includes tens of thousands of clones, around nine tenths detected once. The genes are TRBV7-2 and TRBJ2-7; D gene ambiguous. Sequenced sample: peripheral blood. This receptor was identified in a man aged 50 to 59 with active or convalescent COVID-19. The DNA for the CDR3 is TGTGCCAGCAGCCGAGCCTACGAGCAGTACTTC. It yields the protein CASSRAYEQYF.